Listed below are T cell receptor beta chains from one sample, sequenced in a study of blood T cell repertoires in COVID-19. The method was immunoSEQ multiplex PCR; TCRdb's version includes in-frame clones alone and lacks a portion of them. The table shows about 240,000 clones, with 82% occurring only once. The material sequenced was peripheral blood. These receptors all come from a woman in her 70s with acute or convalescent COVID-19. The CDR3 runs from the conserved cysteine through the conserved F or W. Fields, in order: V gene, D gene, J gene, CDR3 DNA, CDR3 protein. A D gene is named only where the DNA matches it firmly.

V gene: TRBV12-3/TRBV12-4
D gene: -
J gene: TRBJ1-5
CDR3 DNA: TGTGCCAGCAGTTTAGACCGAGGGCAGCCCCAGCATTTT
CDR3 protein: CASSLDRGQPQHF

V gene: TRBV15
D gene: -
J gene: TRBJ1-5
CDR3 DNA: TGTGCCACCAGCCGAACAGACAGACTCAATCAGCCCCAGCATTTT
CDR3 protein: CATSRTDRLNQPQHF

V gene: TRBV5-1
D gene: -
J gene: TRBJ1-1
CDR3 DNA: TGCGCCAGCAGAAAGACAGGAAGGGACACTGAAGCTTTCTTT
CDR3 protein: CASRKTGRDTEAFF

V gene: TRBV6-5
D gene: -
J gene: TRBJ2-7
CDR3 DNA: TGTGCCAGCAGTTACTCTGGCTCCTCAAACGAGCAGTACTTC
CDR3 protein: CASSYSGSSNEQYF

V gene: TRBV9
D gene: TRBD1
J gene: TRBJ1-2
CDR3 DNA: TGTGCCAGCAGCGCCTCGGGACAGCCTACGGGTGGCTACACCTTC
CDR3 protein: CASSASGQPTGGYTF

V gene: TRBV5-1
D gene: -
J gene: TRBJ1-1
CDR3 DNA: TGCGCCAGCAGTCGAGACAGCATGAACACTGAAGCTTTCTTT
CDR3 protein: CASSRDSMNTEAFF

V gene: TRBV5-6
D gene: TRBD1
J gene: TRBJ2-2
CDR3 DNA: TGTGCCAGCAGCTCCACAGGGGGGAACACCGGGGAGCTGTTTTTT
CDR3 protein: CASSSTGGNTGELFF

V gene: TRBV19
D gene: TRBD1
J gene: TRBJ1-5
CDR3 DNA: TGTGCCAGTAGTTTAACCAGGGGGCCGGGACTATTCAATCAGCCCCAGCATTTT
CDR3 protein: CASSLTRGPGLFNQPQHF

V gene: TRBV28
D gene: -
J gene: TRBJ1-3
CDR3 DNA: TGTGCCAGCAGTTTCCCACAGGGAGCTGGAAACACCATATATTTT
CDR3 protein: CASSFPQGAGNTIYF

V gene: TRBV5-1
D gene: TRBD2
J gene: TRBJ2-3
CDR3 DNA: TGCGCCAGCAGCTCCCGGGATCTAGCGGGGGCAGATACGCAGTATTTT
CDR3 protein: CASSSRDLAGADTQYF